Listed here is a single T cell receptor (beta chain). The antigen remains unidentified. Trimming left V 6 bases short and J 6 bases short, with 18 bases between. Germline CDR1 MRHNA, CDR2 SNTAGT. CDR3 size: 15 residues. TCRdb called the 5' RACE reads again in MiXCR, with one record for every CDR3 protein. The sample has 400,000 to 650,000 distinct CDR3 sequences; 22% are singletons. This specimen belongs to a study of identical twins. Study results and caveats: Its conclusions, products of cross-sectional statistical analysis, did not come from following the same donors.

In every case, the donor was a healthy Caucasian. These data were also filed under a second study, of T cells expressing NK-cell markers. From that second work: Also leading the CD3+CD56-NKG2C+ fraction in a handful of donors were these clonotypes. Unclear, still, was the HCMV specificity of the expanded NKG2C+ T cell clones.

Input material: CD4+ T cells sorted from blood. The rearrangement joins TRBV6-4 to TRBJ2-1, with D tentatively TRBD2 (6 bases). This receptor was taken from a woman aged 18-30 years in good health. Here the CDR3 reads CASSQQAGSSNEQFF. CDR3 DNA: TGTGCCAGCAGCCAACAGGCCGGGAGCTCCAATGAGCAGTTCTTC.